The rows below give T cell receptor beta chains drawn from one sample of a study of blood T cell repertoires in COVID-19. This table comes from immunoSEQ multiplex PCR, and its TCRdb copy is limited to in-frame clones, with some not included. Of 120,000 or so clones listed, 70% to 90% are singletons. Sequencing was performed on peripheral blood. The receptors stem from a man aged 70 or older who had recovered from COVID-19. CDR3s include the opening cysteine and the closing phenylalanine or tryptophan. The D gene is left open where the match is weak. Expanded clones get a size class; other rows say once, few or many, or leave the size out.

- | TRBD1 | TRBJ2-2 | TRBV5-1 | TGCGCCAGCAGCTCTCACAGGGGACCAAACGGGGAGCTGTTTTTT | CASSSHRGPNGELFF
- | TRBD2 | TRBJ2-3 | TRBV9 | TGTGCCAGCAGCGTAGCGGGAGGAGGGTCAGATACGCAGTATTTT | CASSVAGGGSDTQYF
- | - | TRBJ2-3 | TRBV24-1 | TGTGCCACCAGTGACACATCCCTCATGAATACGCAGTATTTT | CATSDTSLMNTQYF
- | TRBD2 | TRBJ2-1 | TRBV19 | TGTGCCAGTAGTTTGTTAGCGGGGGGCGCCTACAATGAGCAGTTCTTC | CASSLLAGGAYNEQFF
once | - | TRBJ2-2 | TRBV28 | TGTGCCAGCAGCCCCGTTTTGAGGGCGAACACCGGGGAGCTGTTTTTT | CASSPVLRANTGELFF
- | - | TRBJ2-7 | TRBV4-3 | TGCGCCAGCAGCCAAGAGAAGAGACAGCTCTACGAGCAGTACTTC | CASSQEKRQLYEQYF
- | - | TRBJ2-3 | TRBV28 | TGTGCCAGCAGTCCCCGGGGTCCTTCCCTAGTGGCGGATACGCAGTATTTT | CASSPRGPSLVADTQYF
- | - | TRBJ2-6 | TRBV27 | TGTGCCAGCAGTCCCTGGCCGGGGGCCAACGTCCTGACTTTC | CASSPWPGANVLTF
- | TRBD2 | TRBJ2-5 | TRBV9 | TGTGCCAGCAGCGATATAGCGGGAGAGGGCGAGACCCAGTACTTC | CASSDIAGEGETQYF
- | - | TRBJ2-1 | TRBV29-1 | TGCAGCGTTGAAAGCCTAGTTCTCTACAATGAGCAGTTCTTC | CSVESLVLYNEQFF
- | TRBD1 | TRBJ2-2 | TRBV9 | TGTGCCAGCAGCGAGCGAAGGGGACAGGGGGCTAACACCGGGGAGCTGTTTTTT | CASSERRGQGANTGELFF
- | TRBD2 | TRBJ2-1 | TRBV7-3 | TGTGCCAGCAGCCGGGGACTAGCGGGGAGCAATGAGCAGTTCTTC | CASSRGLAGSNEQFF
once | TRBD1 | TRBJ2-3 | TRBV4-2 | TGTGCCAGCAGCCGAAAGGGACAGACAATTCGCACAGATACGCAGTATTTT | CASSRKGQTIRTDTQYF
- | TRBD1 | TRBJ2-7 | TRBV6-1 | TGTGCCAGCAGTGACCCACAGGGGGCGGTTTGGGAGCAGTACTTC | CASSDPQGAVWEQYF
once | TRBD1 | TRBJ2-7 | TRBV3-1/TRBV3-2 | TGTGCCAGCAGCCCAGGTCCCGGGACAGGGTTCGAGCAGTACTTC | CASSPGPGTGFEQYF
- | TRBD1 | TRBJ1-1 | TRBV27 | TGTGCCAGCAGTTCCGGACAGGGGGCCTGGAACACTGAAGCTTTCTTT | CASSSGQGAWNTEAFF
- | - | TRBJ2-7 | TRBV2 | TGTGCCAGCAGGGGGGACACCTACGAGCAGTACTTC | CASRGDTYEQYF
- | TRBD2 | TRBJ2-3 | TRBV11-2 | TGTGCCAGCAGCCCACTAGCGGGAGTCATAGATACGCAGTATTTT | CASSPLAGVIDTQYF
- | - | TRBJ2-3 | TRBV5-5 | TGTGCCAGCAGCCCCGGACAGTGGCAGGCAGATACGCAGTATTTT | CASSPGQWQADTQYF
few | TRBD2 | TRBJ2-7 | TRBV28 | TGTGCCAGCAGTCCCCCTAGCGGCACCTACGAGCAGTACTTC | CASSPPSGTYEQYF